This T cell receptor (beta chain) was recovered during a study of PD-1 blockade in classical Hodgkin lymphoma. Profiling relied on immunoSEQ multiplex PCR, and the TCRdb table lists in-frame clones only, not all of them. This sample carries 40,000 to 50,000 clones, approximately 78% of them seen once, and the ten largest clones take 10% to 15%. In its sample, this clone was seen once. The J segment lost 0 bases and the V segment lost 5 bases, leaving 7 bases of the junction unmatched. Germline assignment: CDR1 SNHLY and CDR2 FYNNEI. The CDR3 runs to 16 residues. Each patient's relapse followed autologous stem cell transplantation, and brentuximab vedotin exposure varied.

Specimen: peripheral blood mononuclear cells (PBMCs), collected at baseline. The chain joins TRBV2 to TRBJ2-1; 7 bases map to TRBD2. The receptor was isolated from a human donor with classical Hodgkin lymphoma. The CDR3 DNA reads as TGTGCCAGCAGTTTAAACGGGGGGAGCTCCTACAATGAGCAGTTCTTC. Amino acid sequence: CASSLNGGSSYNEQFF.